This T cell receptor (beta chain) emerged from a study of beta chain features in type 1 diabetes. Whole-study results and caveats: Moderate but significant shortening of TCRB CDR3s was recorded in all four CD4+ subsets from Type 1 diabetes patients.

A word on this clone: Its antigen is not known.

Germline V CDR1 and CDR2: SGHNT, YYREEE (reference sequence). V lost 5 bases, J lost 5 bases, and 8 bases stayed unmatched. The CDR3 sequence is 14 residues long. Expressed TCRB transcripts were sequenced after all isolated RNA was converted to cDNA. The protocol was immunoSEQ multiplex PCR, while the TCRdb copy is restricted to in-frame clones and leaves out a portion. The table has about 160,000 clones, approximately 8.8% seen once. This chain joins TRBV5-4 and TRBJ2-5, with TRBD2 matching over 8 bases. The TCR comes from a woman in her 30s with type 1 diabetes. The specimen was central memory CD4+ T cells from blood. The CDR3 coding sequence is TGTGCCAGCAGTCCAAGCGGGGGCCGCGAGACCCAGTACTTC. This gives the protein CASSPSGGRETQYF.